This entry is about one T cell receptor (beta chain). There is no known antigen for this receptor. No much larger clone is present one base from it, and per-base qualities are unavailable. The data are from a study of identical twins (dated by TCRdb to 2016 to 2017). About the study as a whole: The study deep-sequenced TCR alpha and beta repertoires from monozygotic twins, unrelated adults of various ages and cord blood to test whether fetal clonotypes persist. To rule out contamination, replicate twin experiments were performed at different times with different library preparation protocols.

All donors were healthy Caucasians. Three pairs of female monozygotic twins, all aged roughly 18 to 29 years, were included in the twin cohort. CD4+ and CD8+ T cell populations were isolated with positive isolation kits from Invitrogen. Study-wide findings and limitations: Because the same donors could not be followed over many years, the conclusions relied on cross-sectional statistical analysis. Fewer insertions were carried by abundant cord blood beta clonotypes, a similar but weaker trend appeared in young adult naive repertoires, and no such trend appeared in memory repertoires. Zero-insertion analyses could be partly confounded by invariant T cells such as MAIT and iNKT, though diverse VJ usage argued against such confounding for most clonotypes. Out-of-frame TCR alpha sharing in monozygotic twins was systematically underestimated by recombination models, whereas sharing between unrelated individuals was in agreement with the recombination models. Compared with coincidental sharing between unrelated individuals, out-of-frame TCR alpha sequences shared between twins showed an excess of sequences with low generation probability. Excess twin sharing in beta out-of-frame sequences was weaker because fewer shared sequences lowered the signal-to-noise ratio.

There are 12 amino acids in the CDR3, from cysteine to phenylalanine inclusive. CDR3 DNA is the only sequence kept; it has 36 bases, read in frame from the first base. At the junction V is shortened by 2 bases and J by 4 bases, with 2 bases in between. Via the germline V gene, CDR1 is SNHLY and CDR2 FYNNEI. The library was prepared using 5' RACE. Sequencing relied on an Illumina HiSeq 2000. Template switching added a universal primer binding site, and the final cDNA carried a unique molecular identifier that allowed TCR cDNA molecules to be counted accurately. First-strand cDNA for TCR alpha and beta chains was synthesized from specific primers in the conserved constant-segment region. To control for contamination, each cDNA library was double barcoded with a SMART-Mk sample barcode plus Illumina barcodes. TruSeq adapter sequences and Illumina sample barcodes were added in two successive PCR steps. Sequencing of the TCR alpha and beta cDNA libraries was done on the Illumina HiSeq platform using custom primers. The published analysis was carried out like this. Unique molecular identifiers were extracted from raw reads with MiGEC, and CDR3 positions were determined with MiXCR. For each individual, recombination models were inferred using an EM algorithm with the repgenHMM and IGoR tools. Shared clonotype analysis was performed with the tcR package in R, normalizing sharing by the product of cloneset sizes. To study raw recombination free of thymic and clonal selection effects, out-of-frame nonproductive sequences were analyzed. TCRdb reworked the public reads: Q25 trimming with fastp, MiXCR clone assembly, productive beta chains retained. Records with the same CDR3 protein are collapsed into one entry carrying the most frequent genes and DNA. TCRdb's processing, not the study's, gives the V and J calls here. Recorded for this sample are 450,000 or so distinct CDR3 sequences; around 14% of them occurred a single time. The ten largest clones take up 0.52% of the sample.

These data were likewise used in another study, on yellow fever vaccine responses in identical twins. The second study also describes: According to the authors, in identical twins the way T cells responded to vaccination appeared partly convergent and partly personalized. Focusing on identical twins, the study followed the T cell clones that responded to the vaccine, and did so with precision.

The chain is assembled from TRBV2 and TRBJ2-2, with no confidently assigned D gene. This receptor was obtained from a woman under 30 in good health. Sequenced input: CD4+ T cells sorted from blood. The CDR3 region: CASSESTGELFF. Here is the DNA: TGTGCCAGCAGTGAATCCACCGGGGAGCTGTTTTTT. Beyond the CDR3, the reference TRBV2 and TRBJ2-2 genes provide the residues; the full variable domain reads: EPEVTQTPSHQVTQMGQEVILRCVPISNHLYFYWYRQILGQKVEFLVSFYNNEISEKSEIFDDQFSVERPDGSNFTLKIRSTKLEDSAMYFCASSESTGELFFGEGSRLTVL.